These 14 T cell receptor beta chains came from one sample sequenced in a study of blood T cell repertoires in COVID-19. Only in-frame clones appear in the TCRdb table, and some are missing; sequencing was by immunoSEQ multiplex PCR. Of approximately 200,000 clones detected, roughly 84% appear once; the ten largest clones hold over 9.5%. Sequencing used peripheral blood. The receptors originated from a woman aged 80 or older with COVID-19, enrolled during active disease.

J is TRBJ2-1 and V is TRBV18; 7 bases match TRBD1. Germline CDR1 and CDR2: KGHSH and LQKENI. Unmatched junction bases numbered 5, after V lost 5 bases and J lost 7 bases. The CDR3 extends over 13 amino acids. This CDR3 reads CASSEDRENEQFF. CDR3 in DNA: TGTGCCAGCTCAGAAGACAGGGAGAATGAGCAGTTCTTC.

In this sample, this clone turned up once. V gene TRBV18 combines with J gene TRBJ2-5, with 12 bases matching TRBD1. The junction had 7 bases not matched to a gene; V was cut back by 6 bases and J by 5 bases. CDR3 length: 15 residues. CDR1 is KGHSH and CDR2 is LQKENI in the germline V gene. DNA for the CDR3: TGTGCCAGCTCCCCCGGGACAGGGGGCGTGGAGACCCAGTACTTC. Protein: CASSPGTGGVETQYF.

The chain is built from TRBV19 and TRBJ1-3; D is uncertain. Germline V gene lookup returns CDR1 LNHDA and CDR2 SQIVND (reference sequence). Trimming took off 7 bases at V and 2 bases at J, with 6 bases between the two ends. This CDR3 has 12 residues. CDR3 DNA: TGTGCCAGTATGTCAGCTGGAAACACCATATATTTT. This sequence encodes CASMSAGNTIYF.

The chain couples TRBV15 to TRBJ1-1; D call uncertain. V lost 1 base to trimming and J lost 1 base, with 7 bases between them. Germline-derived CDR1 and CDR2 are LNHNV and YYDKDF (reference sequence). The CDR3 covers 14 residues. CDR3 DNA: TGTGCCACCAGCAGAGGGCAGAAGAACACTGAAGCTTTCTTT. Its translation: CATSRGQKNTEAFF.

The sample holds a few counts of this clone. The rearrangement uses TRBV3-1 (or the pseudogene TRBV3-2) and TRBJ2-2, with D perhaps TRBD2 (5 bases). Germline loops: CDR1 LGHDT, CDR2 YNNKEL (reference sequence). The CDR3 is 13 amino acids. Trimming left V 1 base short and J 8 bases short, with 8 bases between. CDR3 nucleotides: TGTGCCAGCAGCCAAGGGCGGAGGGGGGAGCTGTTTTTT. Amino acids: CASSQGRRGELFF.

CDR3 sequence (DNA): TGTGCCTCAAGAGGAAGGAGTGGGACAGATACGCAGTATTTT. Amino acid sequence: CASRGRSGTDTQYF. V usage is TRBV6-6 and J usage is TRBJ2-3, with unresolved D. Germline CDR1 reads MNHNY; CDR2 reads SVGAGI (reference sequence). CDR3 length: 14 residues. The V and J ends lost 11 bases and 3 bases respectively, with 18 bases between them.

V and J are TRBV10-3 and TRBJ2-2; D is undetermined. CDR1 ENHRY and CDR2 SYGVKD come from the germline V gene. This CDR3 has 13 residues. Trimming shortened V by 6 bases and J by 1 base, and 6 bases separated the two germline ends. CDR3 loop: CAISPGNTGELFF. The CDR3 nucleotides read TGTGCCATCAGCCCGGGGAACACCGGGGAGCTGTTTTTT.

This clone occurred a few times. V gene TRBV30 combines with J gene TRBJ1-1; D is ambiguous. Looked up from germline, CDR1 is GTSNPN and CDR2 is SVGIG (reference sequence). The CDR3 covers 12 residues. The ends were cut back, 1 base at V and 7 bases at J, with 10 bases in the middle. As DNA, the CDR3 is TGTGCCTGGAGTGCCTCAGGTCTTGAAGCTTTCTTT. This sequence encodes CAWSASGLEAFF.

Notes on this clone: A read error may produce the germline difference seen at one junction end. V usage is TRBV12-3 or TRBV12-4 and J usage is TRBJ1-6; 8 positions agree with TRBD1. The CDR3 extends over 13 amino acids. The CDR3: CASSLGQALESRF. The CDR3 DNA reads TGTGCCAGCAGTCTGGGACAGGCCCTAGAATCTCGGTTT.

This chain links TRBV29-1 with TRBJ2-1; TRBD1 aligns across 9 bases. The CDR3 contains 14 residues. J gave up 2 bases and V 6 bases, and 5 bases lay outside the gene matches. Germline V gene data show CDR1 as SQVTM and CDR2 as ANQGSEA. CDR3 amino acids: CSVVGQGAYNEQFF. The DNA of the CDR3 is TGCAGCGTCGTGGGACAGGGAGCCTACAATGAGCAGTTCTTC.

CDR3 coding DNA: TGCGCCAGCAGCAGTGGGGGACAGGGCCAACGGGAGCTGTTTTTT. Protein sequence: CASSSGGQGQRELFF. V and J are TRBV5-1 and TRBJ2-2; 9 bases map to TRBD1. Germline-derived CDR1 and CDR2 are SGHRS and YFSETQ. The CDR3 is 15 residues long. The V segment lost 4 bases and the J segment 9 bases; nucleotides outside the gene matches: 10.

Regarding this clone: Other nucleotide sequences from this sample produce the same CDR3. CDR3 loop: CASSTDRGTEAFF. In DNA, the CDR3 is TGTGCCAGTAGCACGGACAGGGGGACTGAAGCTTTCTTT. V gene TRBV19 combines with J gene TRBJ1-1; the match to TRBD1 covers 10 bases. Germline lookup yields CDR1 LNHDA and CDR2 SQIVND (reference sequence). Trimming removed 6 bases from V and 5 bases from J; junction bases left unmatched: 3. There are 13 residues in the CDR3.

The chain carries TRBV4-1 and TRBJ2-3; 12 nucleotides line up with TRBD2. This CDR3 comprises 16 residues. Germline values: CDR1 MGHRA, CDR2 YSYEKL. The J segment lost 8 bases and the V segment lost 0 bases, leaving 6 bases of the junction unmatched. The CDR3 loop reads CASSQDSSGGAGTQYF. The CDR3 coding sequence is TGCGCCAGCAGCCAAGATTCTAGCGGGGGGGCCGGTACGCAGTATTTT.

This clone was recorded only once. The genes are TRBV7-2 and TRBJ1-4; the D is unclear. Germline-derived CDR1 and CDR2 are SGHTA and FQGNSA. CDR3 size: 13 residues. V was shortened by 2 bases and J by 6 bases, with 7 bases between the two germline ends. In nucleotides, the CDR3 is TGTGCCAGCAGCTTATATACGGATGAAAAACTGTTTTTT. This gives the protein CASSLYTDEKLFF.